Each of the 10 T cell receptor beta chains below was sequenced from the same sample in a study of blood T cell repertoires in COVID-19. Only in-frame clones appear in the TCRdb table, and some are missing; sequencing was by immunoSEQ multiplex PCR. The repertoire includes 250,000 to 300,000 clones, 85% to 90% of them detected once, and 15% to 17% sits in the top ten. Material for sequencing was PBMCs or T cells enriched from blood (not recorded which). Receptors originate from a man between 18 and 29 years old who had recovered from COVID-19.

The chain has TRBV18 and TRBJ1-1, with TRBD1 matching 8 bases. The CDR3 spans 12 residues. Germline lookup yields CDR1 KGHSH and CDR2 LQKENI. V trimming: 6 bases; J trimming: 6 bases; junction bases outside the gene matches: 3. CDR3 in DNA: TGTGCCAGCTCGACGGACAGGGCTGAAGCTTTCTTT. Translating gives CASSTDRAEAFF.

This clone was seen once. The chain couples TRBV28 to TRBJ2-1, with 7 bases that match TRBD2. Germline assignment: CDR1 MDHEN and CDR2 SYDVKM. CDR3 length: 16 amino acids. J lost 3 bases, V lost 2 bases, and 7 bases had no gene match. This CDR3 reads CASSLGLVNFYNEQFF. The DNA for the CDR3 is TGTGCCAGCAGTTTAGGACTAGTTAATTTCTACAATGAGCAGTTCTTC.

The chain combines TRBV30 with TRBJ2-3; maybe TRBD2 (7 bases). Germline CDR1 and CDR2: GTSNPN and SVGIG (reference sequence). There are 13 residues in the CDR3. The V end lost 0 bases, the J end lost 4 bases, and 8 bases lay between the germline ends. The DNA for the CDR3 is TGTGCCTGGAGTGTAGGGGGGGCAGATACGCAGTATTTT. Translated, it gives CAWSVGGADTQYF.

This rearrangement joins TRBV24-1 to TRBJ1-5; D possibly corresponds to TRBD1 (5 bases). V was clipped by 5 bases and J by 3 bases, with 13 bases between them. The CDR3 loop spans 15 amino acids. Germline lookup yields CDR1 KGHDR and CDR2 SFDVKD. The CDR3 is CATSGGGGINQPQHF. The CDR3 DNA reads TGTGCCACCAGTGGCGGGGGGGGAATCAATCAGCCCCAGCATTTT.

As DNA, the CDR3 is TGCAGCGTTCGGGACAGGGGGATGGGCCAGCCCCAGCATTTT. Protein sequence: CSVRDRGMGQPQHF. This chain links TRBV29-1 with TRBJ1-5, with 11 bases aligning to TRBD1. Germline assignment: CDR1 SQVTM and CDR2 ANQGSEA. V lost 5 bases to trimming and J lost 7 bases; unmatched junction nucleotides: 7. There are 14 residues in the CDR3.

In its sample, this clone was seen once. The rearrangement uses TRBV5-1 and TRBJ2-3; D unresolved. Germline V gene sequence: CDR1 SGHRS, CDR2 YFSETQ. V lost 2 bases and J 0 bases, leaving 10 bases between the germline ends. This CDR3 has 15 amino acids. In DNA, the CDR3 is TGCGCCAGCAGCTTCAGAACCCCTAGCACAGATACGCAGTATTTT. This gives the protein CASSFRTPSTDTQYF.

The CDR3 DNA reads TGTGCCAGCAGCTTGGGGGCAGGAGAAGCTTTCTTT. It encodes CASSLGAGEAFF. The chain employs TRBV5-5 and TRBJ1-1; no clear D gene. Per the germline V gene, CDR1 is SGHKS and CDR2 is YYEKEE (reference sequence). V lost 0 bases and J lost 8, with 8 bases in between. The CDR3 totals 12 residues.

The V gene is TRBV28, the J gene TRBJ1-6, with unresolved D. The length of the CDR3 is 15 residues. CDR1 MDHEN and CDR2 SYDVKM come from the germline V gene. V shed 8 bases and J shed 6 bases, with 17 bases lying between them. CDR3 sequence reads: CASAAGGSGNSPLHF. In DNA, the CDR3 is TGTGCCAGCGCAGCCGGAGGGTCTGGTAATTCACCCCTCCACTTT.

Of note for this clone: At one end, the junction sequence differs from germline, possibly due to a read error. The chain carries TRBV27 and TRBJ2-4; D call uncertain. The CDR3 loop spans 13 amino acids. Germline-derived CDR1 and CDR2 are MNHEY and SMNVEV (reference sequence). CDR3 sequence (DNA): TGTGCCAGCAGTAGCCTGCCCGATATGCAACTCTTCTTC. Translated: CASSSLPDMQLFF.

V usage is TRBV18 and J usage is TRBJ1-2; D gene ambiguous. This CDR3 has 15 residues. CDR1 and CDR2 from the germline V gene are KGHSH and LQKENI. V gave up 3 bases and J gave up 4 bases, with 15 bases separating them. CDR3 nucleotide sequence: TGTGCCAGCTCACCGTTTCAACGGGAGTTCTATGGCTACACCTTC. This codes for CASSPFQREFYGYTF.